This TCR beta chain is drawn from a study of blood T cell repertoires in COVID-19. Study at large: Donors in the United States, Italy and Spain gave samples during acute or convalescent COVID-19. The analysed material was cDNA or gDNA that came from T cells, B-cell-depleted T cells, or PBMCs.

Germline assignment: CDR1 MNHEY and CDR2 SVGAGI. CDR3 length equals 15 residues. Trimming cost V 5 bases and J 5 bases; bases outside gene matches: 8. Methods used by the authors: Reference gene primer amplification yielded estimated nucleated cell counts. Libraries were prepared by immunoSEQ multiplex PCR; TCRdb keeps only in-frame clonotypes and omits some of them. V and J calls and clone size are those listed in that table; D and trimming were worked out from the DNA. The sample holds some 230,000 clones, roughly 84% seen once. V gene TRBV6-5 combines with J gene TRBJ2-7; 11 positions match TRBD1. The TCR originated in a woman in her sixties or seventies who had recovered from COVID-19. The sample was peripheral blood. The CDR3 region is CASSPRTGGLNEQYF. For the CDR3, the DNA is TGTGCCAGCAGTCCCCGGACAGGGGGCTTGAACGAGCAGTACTTC.